One sample yielded the 32 T cell receptor beta chains listed below, sequenced in a study of HIV-infected patients and healthy controls. All unsorted peripheral T cells were captured because whole blood was used without fractionation. About 500 ng RNA was reverse transcribed with alpha and beta constant-region primers. Separate chain-specific third strand synthesis with multiplexing indices produced the alpha and beta libraries. TCRdb independently ran MiXCR on the 5' RACE reads; one entry per CDR3 protein. The sample contains more than 10,000 distinct CDR3 sequences, 9.5% to 13% of which appear only once. Sample: blood. The source of these receptors is an adult in good health.

By sample fraction, this clonotype is medium-sized. The chain links TRBV3-1 to TRBJ1-2, with a tentative D call TRBD1 (5 bases). The germline CDR1 and CDR2 sequences are LGHDT and YNNKEL (reference sequence). This CDR3 comprises 13 residues. Trimming removed 4 bases at V and 8 bases at J, with 14 bases between. For the CDR3, the DNA is TGTGCCAGCAGCCCAGACAGTTTGCGCGGCTACACCTTC. Residues: CASSPDSLRGYTF.

This clonotype was seen repeatedly, ten times or more. The genes are TRBV19 and TRBJ1-5, with no clear D. CDR3 length: 12 amino acids. With 5 bases removed from V and 6 bases from J, the gap between germline ends came to 8 bases. Germline values: CDR1 LNHDA, CDR2 SQIVND (reference sequence). The CDR3 DNA follows: TGTGCCAGTAGTGGGAGAGCTCAGCCCCAGCATTTT. Its translation: CASSGRAQPQHF.

By share, this clonotype counts as medium-sized. The rearrangement links TRBV3-1 to TRBJ2-7, with a weak D call TRBD2 (5 bases). Germline assignment: CDR1 LGHDT and CDR2 YNNKEL (reference sequence). Trimming shortened V by 1 base and J by 6 bases, and 16 bases separated the two germline ends. This CDR3 is 15 amino acids long. DNA of the CDR3: TGTGCCAGCAGCCAAGTGGCGGGCGGAGGTGGCGAGCAGTACTTC. It codes for CASSQVAGGGGEQYF.

This clonotype is classed as medium-sized. The chain recombines TRBV6-2 or TRBV6-3 with TRBJ2-5; D unclear. This CDR3 is 11 amino acids long. The V and J ends lost 5 bases and 5 bases respectively, with 6 bases between them. Germline V gives CDR1 MNHEY, CDR2 SVGEGT. CDR3 bases: TGTGCCAGCAGTCCCTTGGAGACCCAGTACTTC. Amino acid sequence: CASSPLETQYF.

This clonotype is medium-sized within its sample. The chain links TRBV28 to TRBJ2-3; 8 bases map to TRBD2. Trimming cost V 6 bases and J 0 bases; bases outside gene matches: 11. CDR3 length: 17 residues. Germline values: CDR1 MDHEN, CDR2 SYDVKM. CDR3 nucleotides: TGTGCCAGCAGCCATGCGGGGCTAGCGGGTAGCACAGATACGCAGTATTTT. Protein: CASSHAGLAGSTDTQYF.

By frequency in the sample, this clonotype is medium-sized. J is TRBJ2-7 and V is TRBV11-2; 8 positions agree with TRBD1. V was pared by 8 bases and J by 4 bases, with 10 bases of the junction left unmatched. This CDR3 has 14 residues. Germline V gene sequence: CDR1 SGHAT, CDR2 FQNNGV. The CDR3 here is CASSPGQGFYEQYF. In DNA, the CDR3 is TGTGCCAGCTCCCCCGGACAGGGTTTTTACGAGCAGTACTTC.

This clonotype turned up a few times. The rearrangement uses TRBV27 and TRBJ2-7; tentatively, D is TRBD2 (6 bases). Trimming shortened V by 6 bases and J by 5 bases, and 23 bases separated the two germline ends. This CDR3 contains 16 residues. CDR1 is MNHEY, CDR2 SMNVEV, per germline (reference sequence). CDR3 DNA sequence: TGTGCCAGCAGGATAGGCGTGCGGGACCTTAGTCACGAGCAGTACTTC. It encodes CASRIGVRDLSHEQYF.

The chain has TRBV10-2 and TRBJ1-1; D might be TRBD1 (6 bases). CDR3 length: 14 amino acids. CDR1 is WSHSY, CDR2 SAAADI, per germline. Trimming stripped 6 bases from V and 4 bases from J, with 15 bases between. DNA of the CDR3: TGCGCCAGCAGATCAGGGGTCGGGGGCACTGAAGCTTTCTTT. The encoded protein is CASRSGVGGTEAFF.

In this sample, this clonotype is medium-sized. The gene calls are TRBV6-1 and TRBJ1-1, with D perhaps matching TRBD1 (6 bases). The CDR3 spans 15 residues. Trimming took 2 bases from V and 4 from J, leaving 14 bases between them. Germline assignment: CDR1 MNHNS and CDR2 SASEGT. CDR3 DNA sequence: TGTGCCAGCAGTGAACTGGGGGGCCGGGGCACTGAAGCTTTCTTT. Encoded protein: CASSELGGRGTEAFF.

This clonotype is medium-sized within its sample. The chain employs TRBV28 and TRBJ2-2; D remains unclear. The ends were cut back, 1 base at V and 7 bases at J, with 13 bases in the middle. Germline CDR1 reads MDHEN; CDR2 reads SYDVKM. This CDR3 has 15 residues. The CDR3 DNA sequence: TGTGCCAGCAGTTTATCCAAACCAATTAACGGGGAGCTGTTTTTT. This sequence encodes CASSLSKPINGELFF.

This clonotype was counted ten times or more. This rearrangement joins TRBV5-4 to TRBJ2-7; D is unclear. Deletions cut 0 bases from V and 1 base from J, with 11 bases between. The CDR3 loop spans 15 amino acids. Germline V gene lookup returns CDR1 SGHNT and CDR2 YYREEE (reference sequence). The CDR3 loop reads CASSLENEASYEQYF. CDR3 nucleotides: TGTGCCAGCAGCTTGGAAAATGAAGCTTCCTACGAGCAGTACTTC.

CDR3 nucleotides: TGCAGTGCTAGGGGGACAGGGGGCTTGAACACTGAAGCTTTCTTT. Its protein is CSARGTGGLNTEAFF. This chain joins TRBV20-1 and TRBJ1-1, with TRBD1 matching 12 bases. J gave up 0 bases and V 3 bases, and 2 bases lay outside the gene matches. The CDR3 is 15 amino acids. Germline V gene sequence: CDR1 DFQATT, CDR2 SNEGSKA (reference sequence).

This clonotype is termed medium-sized. The chain has TRBV5-5 and TRBJ1-1; 8 nucleotides line up with TRBD1. CDR3 length: 16 residues. Germline lookup yields CDR1 SGHKS and CDR2 YYEKEE (reference sequence). The J segment lost 3 bases and the V segment lost 1 base, leaving 8 bases of the junction unmatched. This CDR3 is CASSLRTGQFDTEAFF. The CDR3 nucleotides are TGTGCCAGCAGCTTGAGGACAGGGCAGTTTGACACTGAAGCTTTCTTT.

The rearrangement uses TRBV11-2 and TRBJ2-1; 10 bases align to TRBD2. V lost 5 bases and J lost 12; bases outside the gene matches: 7. Germline loops: CDR1 SGHAT, CDR2 FQNNGV. The CDR3 runs 13 residues. CDR3 nucleotides: TGTGCCAGCAGCATCGGGACTAGCGAGATGCAGTTCTTC. Protein: CASSIGTSEMQFF.

This clonotype showed up many times. The chain carries TRBV25-1 and TRBJ2-7; D is ambiguous. The CDR3 totals 13 residues. Trimming took off 4 bases at V and 5 bases at J, with 12 bases between the two ends. The germline V gene has CDR1 MGHDK and CDR2 SYGVNS. The CDR3 DNA reads TGTGCCAGCAGTGGTGGCTCGGTGGACGAGCAGTACTTC. Protein product: CASSGGSVDEQYF.

The rearrangement links TRBV6-1 to TRBJ2-3; 7 bases map to TRBD1. Losses at the gene ends were 4 bases for V and 4 bases for J; bases not matched to a gene: 5. Per the germline V gene, CDR1 is MNHNS and CDR2 is SASEGT. The CDR3 has 14 amino acids. CDR3 residues: CASSAQTGADTQYF. In DNA form, the CDR3 reads TGTGCCAGCAGTGCCCAAACAGGGGCAGATACGCAGTATTTT.

In its sample, this clonotype was seen a few times. The chain employs TRBV10-3 and TRBJ1-3; maybe TRBD1 (5 bases). CDR3 size: 17 residues. Trimming cost V 6 bases and J 0 bases, with 18 bases left between them. The germline CDR1 and CDR2 sequences are ENHRY and SYGVKD. CDR3 bases: TGTGCCATCAGGGCCTCCGGGACTGAGAGCTCTGGAAACACCATATATTTT. This translates into CAIRASGTESSGNTIYF.

The chain joins TRBV29-1 to TRBJ1-3; D call uncertain. Germline V lookup: CDR1 SQVTM, CDR2 ANQGSEA. V gave up 4 bases and J gave up 3 bases, with 7 bases separating them. The CDR3 is 12 amino acids. The CDR3, as DNA: TGCAGCGTTGGCGGAAGTGGAAACACCATATATTTT. The encoded protein is CSVGGSGNTIYF.

This clonotype is medium-sized by share. The J gene is TRBJ2-1, the V gene TRBV12-3 or TRBV12-4, with D hard to call. The V end was cut by 2 bases, the J end by 8 bases, with 7 bases between. This CDR3 region has 12 residues. The CDR3 protein is CASSLTIDEQFF. The DNA for the CDR3 is TGTGCCAGCAGTTTAACGATCGATGAGCAGTTCTTC.

DNA for the CDR3: TGTGCCAGCAGCCGCAGCGGGACCCTTCCTAGCACAGATACGCAGTATTTT. It encodes CASSRSGTLPSTDTQYF. This sequence joins TRBV11-2 and TRBJ2-3, with 7 bases matching TRBD2. The CDR3 consists of 17 residues. V lost 5 bases and J lost 0; bases outside the gene matches: 11. Germline V gene data show CDR1 as SGHAT and CDR2 as FQNNGV.

This clonotype was counted ten times or more. The chain recombines TRBV11-1 with TRBJ2-2; no clear D gene. The CDR3 is made up of 11 amino acids. Germline V CDR1 and CDR2: SGHAT, FQDESV (reference sequence). Trimming took off 5 bases at V and 5 bases at J, with 3 bases between the two ends. The CDR3 region is CASSLTGELFF. The CDR3 DNA follows: TGTGCCAGCAGCCTAACCGGGGAGCTGTTTTTT. Combining the CDR3 with reference TRBV11-1 and TRBJ2-2 gives the whole variable domain EAEVAQSPRYKITEKSQAVAFWCDPISGHATLYWYRQILGQGPELLVQFQDESVVDDSQLPKDRFSAERLKGVDSTLKIQPAELGDSAMYLCASSLTGELFFGEGSRLTVL.

This clonotype showed up many times. The V gene is TRBV19, the J gene TRBJ2-3; 7 bases align to TRBD2. With 7 bases clipped from V and 5 bases from J, the junction kept 12 bases outside the gene matches. The CDR3 has 15 residues. The germline V gene has CDR1 LNHDA and CDR2 SQIVND (reference sequence). The CDR3 nucleotides read TGTGCCAGTACATCGACCGGGACTACAGTAGATACGCAGTATTTT. Encoded protein: CASTSTGTTVDTQYF.

This clonotype was recorded only once. At one boundary the junction diverges from the germline segment, which might be a read error. The chain couples TRBV5-6 to TRBJ2-2; TRBD1 matches 7 bases. CDR1 and CDR2 (germline): SGHDT, YYEEEE. This CDR3 comprises 15 residues. The CDR3 region is CASSLQGQPTGERFF. CDR3 sequence (DNA): TGTGCCAGCAGCTTACAGGGGCAGCCCACCGGGGAGCGGTTTTTT.

This clonotype is medium-sized by share. The chain carries TRBV11-2 and TRBJ2-7; TRBD2 matches at 7 bases. This CDR3 region has 15 residues. V shed 5 bases and J 0 bases; nucleotides not matched to a gene: 7. Germline CDR1 SGHAT, CDR2 FQNNGV. The CDR3 DNA is TGTGCCAGCAGCCCTGGGGGGGGTAGCTCCTACGAGCAGTACTTC. It is translated as CASSPGGGSSYEQYF.

This clonotype was seen ten or more times. The V gene is TRBV7-9, the J gene TRBJ2-7, with D perhaps matching TRBD1 (5 bases). The CDR3 has 16 amino acids. V shed 1 base and J shed 4 bases, with 17 bases lying between them. Germline CDR1 reads SEHNR; CDR2 reads FQNEAQ (reference sequence). The CDR3 DNA is TGTGCCAGCAGCTTAGGGGGCCGGCAGAATGGGTACGAGCAGTACTTC. It codes for CASSLGGRQNGYEQYF.

The chain uses TRBV7-9 and TRBJ2-3, with 7 nucleotides matching TRBD1. J lost 2 bases, V lost 10 bases, and 6 bases had no gene match. This CDR3 region has 13 residues. Germline values: CDR1 SEHNR, CDR2 FQNEAQ (reference sequence). The CDR3 sequence is CATSGTVTDTQYF. CDR3 in DNA: TGTGCCACTTCCGGGACAGTCACAGATACGCAGTATTTT.

This clonotype was counted a few times. The chain is built from TRBV18 and TRBJ2-1, with TRBD2 matching over 7 bases. V lost 6 bases and J lost 1; bases outside the gene matches: 12. The CDR3 runs 17 residues. Germline lookup yields CDR1 KGHSH and CDR2 LQKENI. The CDR3 reads CASSPGLSFGSYNEQFF. The CDR3 DNA reads TGTGCCAGCTCCCCGGGACTATCCTTCGGATCCTACAATGAGCAGTTCTTC.

This clonotype is medium-sized within its sample. The V and J genes are TRBV28 and TRBJ2-2; D call uncertain. Looked up from germline, CDR1 is MDHEN and CDR2 is SYDVKM. V was trimmed by 4 bases and J by 3 bases, leaving 9 bases between them. The CDR3 has 14 residues. Here the CDR3 DNA reads TGTGCCAGCAGTTCACCTACGTACACCGGGGAGCTGTTTTTT. This gives the protein CASSSPTYTGELFF.

This clonotype was counted many times. J is TRBJ2-3 and V is TRBV4-1; a weak D match, TRBD2 (5 bases). V lost 0 bases and J lost 7, with 14 bases in between. The CDR3 consists of 15 residues. Germline CDR1 reads MGHRA; CDR2 reads YSYEKL. DNA for the CDR3: TGCGCCAGCAGCCAAGATGAGGGCACGGGATATACGCAGTATTTT. Amino acids: CASSQDEGTGYTQYF.

In its sample, this clonotype is medium-sized. The J gene is TRBJ2-5, the V gene TRBV7-2; D unclear. The V gene's germline CDR1 is SGHTA and CDR2 FQGNSA. CDR3 size: 13 residues. Trimming removed 6 bases from V and 0 bases from J, with 8 bases in between. The CDR3 sequence: CASRKGHQETQYF. The CDR3, as DNA: TGTGCCAGCAGAAAGGGTCACCAAGAGACCCAGTACTTC.

This clonotype was counted at least ten times. CDR3 sequence: CASSLVTGSEQYF. The CDR3 region has the DNA TGTGCCAGCAGCTTAGTGACGGGCAGCGAGCAGTACTTC. The chain joins TRBV11-2 to TRBJ2-7, with D uncertain. V lost 1 base to trimming and J lost 6 bases, with 10 bases between them. Germline CDR1 reads SGHAT; CDR2 reads FQNNGV. The CDR3 covers 13 residues.

This clonotype is deemed medium-sized. The chain combines TRBV20-1 with TRBJ2-3, with D possibly matching TRBD1 (5 bases). Germline-derived CDR1 and CDR2 are DFQATT and SNEGSKA (reference sequence). The CDR3 runs 16 residues. V was shortened by 0 bases and J by 3 bases, with 16 bases between the two germline ends. The CDR3 region has the DNA TGCAGTGCTAGAGAGGTTCCCAGGGCTCGGACAGATACGCAGTATTTT. This translates into CSAREVPRARTDTQYF.